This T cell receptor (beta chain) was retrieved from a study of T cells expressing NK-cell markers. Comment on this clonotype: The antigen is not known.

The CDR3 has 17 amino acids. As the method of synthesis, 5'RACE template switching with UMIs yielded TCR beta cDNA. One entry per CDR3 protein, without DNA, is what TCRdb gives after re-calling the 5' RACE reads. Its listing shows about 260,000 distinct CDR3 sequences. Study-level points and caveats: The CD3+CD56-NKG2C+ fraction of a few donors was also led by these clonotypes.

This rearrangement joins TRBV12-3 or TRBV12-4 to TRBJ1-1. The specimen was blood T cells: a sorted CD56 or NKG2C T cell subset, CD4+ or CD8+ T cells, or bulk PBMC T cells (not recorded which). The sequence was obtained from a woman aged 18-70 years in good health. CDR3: CASSLKGDLAGNTEAFF.